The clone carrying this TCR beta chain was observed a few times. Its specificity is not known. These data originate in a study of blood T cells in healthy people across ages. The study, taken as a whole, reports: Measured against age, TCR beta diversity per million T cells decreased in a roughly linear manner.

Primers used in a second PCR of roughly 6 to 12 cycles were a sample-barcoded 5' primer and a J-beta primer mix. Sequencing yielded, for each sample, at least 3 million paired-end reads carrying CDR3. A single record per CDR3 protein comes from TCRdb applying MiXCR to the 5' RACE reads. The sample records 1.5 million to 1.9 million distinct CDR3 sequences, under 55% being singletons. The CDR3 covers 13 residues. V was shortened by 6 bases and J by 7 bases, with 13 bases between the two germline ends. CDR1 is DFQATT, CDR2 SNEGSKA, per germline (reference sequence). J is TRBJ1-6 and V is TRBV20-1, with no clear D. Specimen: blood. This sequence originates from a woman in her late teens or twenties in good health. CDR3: CSAPTTANSPLHF. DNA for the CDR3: TGCAGTGCCCCTACGACGGCAAATTCACCCCTCCACTTT.